This entry lists 8 T cell receptor beta chains sequenced from one sample in a study of T-cell memory formation after mild COVID-19. A single record per CDR3 protein comes from TCRdb applying MiXCR to the 5' RACE reads. The sample has hundreds of thousands of distinct CDR3 sequences, around 25% seen once. Input material: PBMCs or a T cell subset sorted from them (not recorded which). These receptor sequences come from an adult woman who had mild COVID-19 (a few samples of this study predate the infection). Cell type and time point are not known.

The CDR3 DNA reads as TGCAGCGTTGAAGAGTTAAGCGGGATCCCCTACGAGCAGTACTTC. Its protein is CSVEELSGIPYEQYF. This chain connects TRBV29-1 to TRBJ2-7; 7 bases fit TRBD2. The CDR3 runs 15 residues. Looked up from germline, CDR1 is SQVTM and CDR2 is ANQGSEA. V was pared by 0 bases and J by 2 bases, with 7 bases of the junction left unmatched.

This clonotype was seen more than once but under ten times. V and J are TRBV19 and TRBJ2-1, with 7 nucleotides matching TRBD2. CDR3 length equals 14 residues. V trimming: 1 base; J trimming: 9 bases; junction bases outside the gene matches: 6. Germline CDR1 LNHDA, CDR2 SQIVND (reference sequence). CDR3: CASSIGEGLGEQFF. The CDR3 nucleotides are TGTGCCAGTAGTATAGGGGAGGGGTTGGGTGAGCAGTTCTTC.

The table lists this clonotype with a few counts. The V gene is TRBV15, the J gene TRBJ2-7; maybe TRBD1 (6 bases). CDR3 length: 12 residues. The V end was cut by 3 bases, the J end by 4 bases, with 7 bases between. Germline V gives CDR1 LNHNV, CDR2 YYDKDF (reference sequence). The CDR3 loop reads CATSSQGYEQYF. The CDR3 nucleotides read TGTGCCACCAGCAGTCAGGGGTACGAGCAGTACTTC.

This clonotype was recorded a few times. This chain connects TRBV6-5 to TRBJ1-2; no reliable D call. There are 13 residues in the CDR3. V shed 2 bases and J shed 6 bases, with 10 bases lying between them. Germline CDR1 MNHEY, CDR2 SVGAGI. CDR3 sequence (DNA): TGTGCCAGCAGTTACCTTGGCAATGATGGCTACACCTTC. It codes for CASSYLGNDGYTF.

Notes on this clonotype: It is unclear where the CDR3 begins or ends on the DNA, so no DNA is shown, and the CDR3 is as TCRdb lists it. The chain uses TRBV29-1 and TRBJ1-2; TRBD1, the table's D call, was not compared with the DNA. Germline V gene lookup returns CDR1 SQVTM and CDR2 ANQGSEA. The CDR3 is 17 residues long, counting both termini. CDR3: CSVGRRDRGKANYGCTF.

The chain combines TRBV7-9 with TRBJ2-7; the D call may be TRBD1 or TRBD2 (5 bases each). This CDR3 has 15 residues. The V end lost 6 bases, the J end lost 2 bases, and 17 bases lay between the germline ends. Looked up from germline, CDR1 is SEHNR and CDR2 is FQNEAQ (reference sequence). The CDR3 reads CASSNRGEFTYEQYF. CDR3 bases: TGTGCCAGCAGTAACCGAGGGGAATTCACCTACGAGCAGTACTTC.

The CDR3 sequence is CASSVLRSGANVLTF. The CDR3, as DNA: TGTGCCAGCAGCGTCCTTCGCTCTGGGGCCAACGTCCTGACTTTC. The chain has TRBV2 and TRBJ2-6, with D unresolved. Germline V gives CDR1 SNHLY, CDR2 FYNNEI. The CDR3 is 15 residues long. Trimming took 6 bases from V and 0 from J, leaving 9 bases between them.

V gene TRBV20-1 combines with J gene TRBJ1-1; the D gene is possibly TRBD1 (6 bases). Per germline, CDR1 DFQATT and CDR2 SNEGSKA (reference sequence). With 4 bases removed from V and 6 bases from J, the gap between germline ends came to 12 bases. The CDR3 contains 12 residues. This CDR3 is CSATGQRAEAFF. CDR3 nucleotide sequence: TGCAGTGCTACCGGACAGAGGGCTGAAGCTTTCTTT.